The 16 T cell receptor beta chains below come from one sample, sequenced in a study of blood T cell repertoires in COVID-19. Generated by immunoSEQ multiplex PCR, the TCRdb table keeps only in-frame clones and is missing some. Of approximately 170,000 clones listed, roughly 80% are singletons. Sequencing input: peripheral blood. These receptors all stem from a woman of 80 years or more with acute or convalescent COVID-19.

CDR3 sequence (DNA): TGTGCCAGCAGCTTGCGCACTTCGACTAGCACAGATACGCAGTATTTT. Amino acids: CASSLRTSTSTDTQYF. The chain joins TRBV7-6 to TRBJ2-3; no clear D gene. Germline CDR1 is SGHVS and CDR2 is FNYEAQ. V gave up 3 bases and J gave up 0 bases, with 13 bases separating them. The CDR3 sequence is 16 residues long.

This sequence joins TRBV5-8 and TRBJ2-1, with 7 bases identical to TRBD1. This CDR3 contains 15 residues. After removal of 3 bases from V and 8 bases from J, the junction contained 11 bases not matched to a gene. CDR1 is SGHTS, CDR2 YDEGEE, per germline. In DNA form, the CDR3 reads TGTGCCAGCAGCTCGGTGGGACAGCTCGGGGATGAGCAGTTCTTC. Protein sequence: CASSSVGQLGDEQFF.

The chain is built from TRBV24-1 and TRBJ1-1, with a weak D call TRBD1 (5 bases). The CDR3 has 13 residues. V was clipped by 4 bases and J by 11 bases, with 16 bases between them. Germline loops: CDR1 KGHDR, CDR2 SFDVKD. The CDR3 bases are TGTGCCACCAGTGAGGCATATGGGGGGGTTGCTTTCTTT. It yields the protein CATSEAYGGVAFF.

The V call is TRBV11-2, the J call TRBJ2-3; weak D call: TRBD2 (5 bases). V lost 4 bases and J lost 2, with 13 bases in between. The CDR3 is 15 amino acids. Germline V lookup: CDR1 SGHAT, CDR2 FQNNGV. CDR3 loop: CASSSLDWYTDTQYF. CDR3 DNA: TGTGCCAGCAGCTCATTGGACTGGTACACAGATACGCAGTATTTT. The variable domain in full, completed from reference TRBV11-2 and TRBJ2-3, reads EAGVAQSPRYKIIEKRQSVAFWCNPISGHATLYWYQQILGQGPKLLIQFQNNGVVDDSQLPKDRFSAERLKGVDSTLKIQPAKLEDSAVYLCASSSLDWYTDTQYFGPGTRLTVL.

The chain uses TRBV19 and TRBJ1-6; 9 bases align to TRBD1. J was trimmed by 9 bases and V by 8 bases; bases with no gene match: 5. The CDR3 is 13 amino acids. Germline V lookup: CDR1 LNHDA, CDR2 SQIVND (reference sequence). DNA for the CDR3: TGTGCCAGTCGGACAGGGGATGTTTCACCCCTCCACTTT. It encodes CASRTGDVSPLHF.

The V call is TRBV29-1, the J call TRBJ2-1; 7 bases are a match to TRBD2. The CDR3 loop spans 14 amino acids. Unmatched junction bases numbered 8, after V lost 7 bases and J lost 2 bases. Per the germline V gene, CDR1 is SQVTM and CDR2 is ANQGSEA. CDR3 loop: CSERSGAAYNEQFF. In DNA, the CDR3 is TGCAGCGAGAGGAGCGGGGCAGCCTACAATGAGCAGTTCTTC.

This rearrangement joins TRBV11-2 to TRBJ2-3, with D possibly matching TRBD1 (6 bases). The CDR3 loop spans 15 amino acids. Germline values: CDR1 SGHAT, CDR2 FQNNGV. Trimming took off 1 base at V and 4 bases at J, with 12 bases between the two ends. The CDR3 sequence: CASSLGQVVADTQYF. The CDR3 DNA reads TGTGCCAGCAGCTTAGGACAGGTGGTCGCAGATACGCAGTATTTT. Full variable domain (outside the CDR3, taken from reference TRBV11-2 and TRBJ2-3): EAGVAQSPRYKIIEKRQSVAFWCNPISGHATLYWYQQILGQGPKLLIQFQNNGVVDDSQLPKDRFSAERLKGVDSTLKIQPAKLEDSAVYLCASSLGQVVADTQYFGPGTRLTVL.

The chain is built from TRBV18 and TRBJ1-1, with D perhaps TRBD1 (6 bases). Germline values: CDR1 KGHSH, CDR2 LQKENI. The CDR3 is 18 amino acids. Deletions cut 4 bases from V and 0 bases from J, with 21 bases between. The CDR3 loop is CASSRLAGGDRMNTEAFF. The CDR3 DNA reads TGTGCCAGCTCACGCCTGGCGGGGGGCGATCGCATGAACACTGAAGCTTTCTTT.

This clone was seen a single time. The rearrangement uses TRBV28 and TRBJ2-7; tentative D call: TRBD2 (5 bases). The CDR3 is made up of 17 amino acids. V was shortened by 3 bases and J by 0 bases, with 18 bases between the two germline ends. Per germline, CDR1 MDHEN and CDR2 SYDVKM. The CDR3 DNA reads TGTGCCAGCAGTTTCATTCCGCGGGCCCCCAGCTCCTACGAGCAGTACTTC. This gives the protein CASSFIPRAPSSYEQYF.

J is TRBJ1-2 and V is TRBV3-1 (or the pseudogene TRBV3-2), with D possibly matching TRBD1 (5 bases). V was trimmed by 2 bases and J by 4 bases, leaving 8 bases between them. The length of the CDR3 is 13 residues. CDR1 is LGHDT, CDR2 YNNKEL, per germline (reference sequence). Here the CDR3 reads CASSQKGFYGYTF. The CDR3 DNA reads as TGTGCCAGCAGCCAAAAGGGGTTCTATGGCTACACCTTC.

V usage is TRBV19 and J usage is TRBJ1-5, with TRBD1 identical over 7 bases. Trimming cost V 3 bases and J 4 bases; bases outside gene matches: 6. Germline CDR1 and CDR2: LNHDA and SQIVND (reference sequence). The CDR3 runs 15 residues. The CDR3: CASSITWDRNQPQHF. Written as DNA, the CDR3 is TGTGCCAGTAGTATTACGTGGGACAGAAATCAGCCCCAGCATTTT.

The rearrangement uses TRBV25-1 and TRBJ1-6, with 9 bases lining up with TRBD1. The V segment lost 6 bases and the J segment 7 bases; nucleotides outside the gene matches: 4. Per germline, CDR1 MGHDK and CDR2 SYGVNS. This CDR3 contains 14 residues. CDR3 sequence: CASSLQGANSPLHF. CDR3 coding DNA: TGTGCCAGCAGCTTACAGGGGGCAAATTCACCCCTCCACTTT.

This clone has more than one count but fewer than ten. The CDR3 nucleotides are TGTGCCAGCAGTTTCGCAGGGGGAACGCTGGATGAAGCTTTCTTT. This gives the protein CASSFAGGTLDEAFF. The chain links TRBV28 to TRBJ1-1, with 7 bases aligning to TRBD1. With 3 bases clipped from V and 7 bases from J, the junction kept 11 bases outside the gene matches. CDR1 is MDHEN and CDR2 is SYDVKM in the germline V gene. The CDR3 runs to 15 residues.

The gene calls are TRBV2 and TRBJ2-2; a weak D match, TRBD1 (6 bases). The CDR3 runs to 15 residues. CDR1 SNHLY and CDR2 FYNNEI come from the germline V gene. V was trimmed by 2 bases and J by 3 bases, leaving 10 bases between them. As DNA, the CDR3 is TGTGCCAGCAGTGAATGGGACACCCACACCGGGGAGCTGTTTTTT. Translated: CASSEWDTHTGELFF.

The CDR3 sequence is CASSEVLTGDGNNSPLHF. For the CDR3, the DNA is TGTGCCAGCAGTGAAGTTTTAACAGGGGATGGGAACAATTCACCCCTCCACTTT. The rearrangement joins TRBV6-1 to TRBJ1-6, with 7 positions matching TRBD1. Germline values: CDR1 MNHNS, CDR2 SASEGT. This CDR3 comprises 18 residues. Trimming cost V 1 base and J 7 bases; bases outside gene matches: 13.

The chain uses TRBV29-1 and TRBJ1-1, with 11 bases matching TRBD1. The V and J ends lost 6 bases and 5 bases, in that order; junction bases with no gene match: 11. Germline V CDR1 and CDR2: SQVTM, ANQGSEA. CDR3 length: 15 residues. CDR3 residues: CSVEGTGGRATEAFF. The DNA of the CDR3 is TGCAGCGTCGAGGGGACAGGGGGTAGGGCGACTGAAGCTTTCTTT.